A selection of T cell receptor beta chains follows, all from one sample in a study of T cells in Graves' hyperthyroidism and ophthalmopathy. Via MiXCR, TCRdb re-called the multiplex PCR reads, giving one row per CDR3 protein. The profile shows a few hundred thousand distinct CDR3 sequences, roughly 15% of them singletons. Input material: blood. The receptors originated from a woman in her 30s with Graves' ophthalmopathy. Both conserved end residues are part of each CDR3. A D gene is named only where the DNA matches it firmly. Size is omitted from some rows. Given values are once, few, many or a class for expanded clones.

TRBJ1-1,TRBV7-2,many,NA,TGTGCCAGCAGGGAAAGCCCAACTATGAACACTGAAGCTTTCTTT,CASRESPTMNTEAFF
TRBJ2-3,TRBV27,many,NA,TGTGCCAGCAGTTTTTTTGCGGGGAAGGCAGATACGCAGTATTTT,CASSFFAGKADTQYF
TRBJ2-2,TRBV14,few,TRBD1,TGTGCCAGCAGCCAACTACGACAGGGGGCGCGGACCGGGGAGCTGTTTTTT,CASSQLRQGARTGELFF
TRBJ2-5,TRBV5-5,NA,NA,TGTGCCAGCACTAGGGACCTGTTCGGCACCGAGACCCAGTACTTC,CASTRDLFGTETQYF
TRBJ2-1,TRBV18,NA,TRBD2,TGTGCCAGCTCACCCCACCGGTTGACTAGCGGGGGGGCGATCCTATGGAATGAGCAGTTCTTC,CASSPHRLTSGGAILWNEQFF
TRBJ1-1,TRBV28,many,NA,TGTGCCAGCAGTTCGAACGGCTGGATTGAAGCTTTCTTT,CASSSNGWIEAFF
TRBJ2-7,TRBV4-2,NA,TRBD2,TGTGCCAGCAGCCAAGATCCTAGGACTAGCGGGGGGACAACCTACGAGCAGTACTTC,CASSQDPRTSGGTTYEQYF
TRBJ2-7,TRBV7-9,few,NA,TGTGCCAGCAGCTTAACGGGCCAGGGAGATGGCGAGCAGTACTTC,CASSLTGQGDGEQYF
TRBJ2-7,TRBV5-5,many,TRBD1,TGTGCCAGCAGCTTGGGTGGGACAGGGTCCTACGAGCAGTACTTC,CASSLGGTGSYEQYF
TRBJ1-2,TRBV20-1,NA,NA,TGCAGTGCCTTAGGAGAAATTTATGGCTACACCTTC,CSALGEIYGYTF
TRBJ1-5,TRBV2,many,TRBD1,TGTGCCAGCAGTCAGGGGGCAGCCAATCAGCCCCAGCATTTT,CASSQGAANQPQHF
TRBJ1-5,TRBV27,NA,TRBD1,TGTGCCAGCAGTGAGGGGACAGTGAACAATCAGCCCCAGCATTTT,CASSEGTVNNQPQHF
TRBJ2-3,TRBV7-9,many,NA,TGTGCCAGCAGCTTAGCGCGCCTTGTCGCAGATACGCAGTATTTT,CASSLARLVADTQYF
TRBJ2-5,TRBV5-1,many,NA,TGCGCCAGCAGCTTGGCCGTACGGGGGGCACAAGAGACCCAGTACTTC,CASSLAVRGAQETQYF
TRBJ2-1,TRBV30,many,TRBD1,TGTGCCTGGAGTGCGAGCAGGGGGCTTGAGCAGTTCTTC,CAWSASRGLEQFF
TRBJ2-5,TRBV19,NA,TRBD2,TGTGCCAGTAGTAACCCGGCGGGGGGGGCGCGTGAGACCCAGTACTTC,CASSNPAGGARETQYF
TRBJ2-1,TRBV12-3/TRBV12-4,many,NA,TGTGCCAGCAGTTCGTCGTACAGTGATGAGCAGTTCTTC,CASSSSYSDEQFF
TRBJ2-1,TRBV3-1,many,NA,TGTGCCAGCAGCCAAGCCAACGCAGGGGCGGATCAGTTCTTC,CASSQANAGADQFF
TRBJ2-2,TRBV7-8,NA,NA,TGTGCCAGCAGCGTCAGGGCCGGGGAGCTGTTTTTT,CASSVRAGELFF
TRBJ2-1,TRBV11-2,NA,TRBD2,TGTGCCAGCAGCTTACGTAGCGGGGGGCAGAATGAGCAGTTCTTC,CASSLRSGGQNEQFF
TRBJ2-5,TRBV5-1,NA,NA,TGCGCCAGCAGCTTTGAGGTCTTAGAGACCCAGTACTTC,CASSFEVLETQYF
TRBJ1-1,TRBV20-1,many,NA,TGCAGTGCTAAGAGAACAGGAGGATCCACTGAAGCTTTCTTT,CSAKRTGGSTEAFF
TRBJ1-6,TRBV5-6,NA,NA,TGTGCCAGCAGTCGAGGTCCAATCGGTAATTCACCCCTCCACTTT,CASSRGPIGNSPLHF
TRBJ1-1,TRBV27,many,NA,TGTGCCAGGCCCGGTGGACAAACTAGTGAGAACACTGAAGCTTTCTTT,CARPGGQTSENTEAFF
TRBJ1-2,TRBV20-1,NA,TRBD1,TGCAGTGCTAGTGGAGGGGGCGGGGGCTACACCTTC,CSASGGGGGYTF
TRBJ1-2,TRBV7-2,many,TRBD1,TGTGCCAGCTGGGGCAGGGGACAGACAAACTATGGCTACACCTTC,CASWGRGQTNYGYTF
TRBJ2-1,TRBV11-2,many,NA,TGTGCCAGCAGCCCAAGCCTTAGGGACGGATCGAAGCAGTTCTTC,CASSPSLRDGSKQFF
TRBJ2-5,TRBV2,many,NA,TGTGCCAGCAGTGATTGGGGCGGGGACTCAATTAAGACCCAGTACTTC,CASSDWGGDSIKTQYF
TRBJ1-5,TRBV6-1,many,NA,TGTGCCAGCAGTAAAGAAGGCAATCAGCCCCAGCATTTT,CASSKEGNQPQHF
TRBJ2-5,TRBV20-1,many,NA,TGCAGTGCTAGTTCCTTCAGGGCAGCGGCCCAAGAGACCCAGTACTTC,CSASSFRAAAQETQYF
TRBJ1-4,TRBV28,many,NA,TGTGCCAGCTCGGGGGGGGGCGCAGCCGTGACTAATGAAAAACTGTTTTTT,CASSGGGAAVTNEKLFF
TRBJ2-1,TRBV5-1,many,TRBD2,TGCGCCAGCAGCTACACTAGCGGGGGGGCGCTTGAGCAGTTCTTC,CASSYTSGGALEQFF
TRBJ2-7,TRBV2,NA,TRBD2,TGTGCCAGCAGTGAGGCGGGGGATTTCTTCAATGAGCAGTACTTC,CASSEAGDFFNEQYF
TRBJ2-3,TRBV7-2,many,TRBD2,TGTGCCAGCAGCTTAGCCTGGGCGGGGGGGGGGCCAGATACGCAGTATTTT,CASSLAWAGGGPDTQYF
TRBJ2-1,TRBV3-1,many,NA,TGTGCCAGCAGCCAAGGGGGGGCGAACGATGAGCAGTTCTTC,CASSQGGANDEQFF
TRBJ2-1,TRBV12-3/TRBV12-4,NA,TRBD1,TGTGCCAGCAGCTCGACAGGGGCTGCCTACAATGAGCAGTTCTTC,CASSSTGAAYNEQFF
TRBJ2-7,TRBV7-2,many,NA,TGTGCCAGCAGCTCACGCGGGGAACTCTACGAGCAGTACTTC,CASSSRGELYEQYF
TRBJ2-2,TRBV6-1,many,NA,TGTGCCAGCAGTGGTTCCGGGGACACCGGGGAGCTGTTTTTT,CASSGSGDTGELFF
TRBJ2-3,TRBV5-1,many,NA,TGCGCCAGCAGCTTGGCCTTGGGGGGCACCCAAGATACGCAGTATTTT,CASSLALGGTQDTQYF
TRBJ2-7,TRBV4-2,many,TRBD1,TGTGCCAGCAGCGACCCCGGGACAGGGGAGTTCGAGCAGTACTTC,CASSDPGTGEFEQYF
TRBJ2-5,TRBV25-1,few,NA,TGTGCCAGCAGTCTCCCGTATTACCAAGAGACCCAGTACTTC,CASSLPYYQETQYF
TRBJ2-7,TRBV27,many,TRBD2,TGTGCCAGCAGTTCGGGGGGACTGATCTACGAGCAGTACTTC,CASSSGGLIYEQYF
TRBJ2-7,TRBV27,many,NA,TGTGCCAGCAGTTTTCCCAACCCACAACACGGGACAAACATCTACGAGCAGTACTTC,CASSFPNPQHGTNIYEQYF
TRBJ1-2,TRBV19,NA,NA,TGTGCCAGTAGTATGCGAACGGACTATGGCTACACCTTC,CASSMRTDYGYTF
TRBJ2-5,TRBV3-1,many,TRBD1,TGTGCCAGCAGCCAAACGCGGACAGGGGTCGAGACCCAGTACTTC,CASSQTRTGVETQYF
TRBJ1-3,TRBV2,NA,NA,TGTGCCAGCAGTTACTCGACCCCGGGGGCAGGTTCTGGAAACACCATATATTTT,CASSYSTPGAGSGNTIYF
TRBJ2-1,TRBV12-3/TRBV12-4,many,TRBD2,TGTGCCAGCAGTTCAACCGGGACTAGCGGGATAAATGAGCAGTTCTTC,CASSSTGTSGINEQFF
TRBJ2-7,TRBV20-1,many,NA,TGCAGTGCTAGAGACGGGTCGGCAGGCCGTTCCTACGAGCAGTACTTC,CSARDGSAGRSYEQYF
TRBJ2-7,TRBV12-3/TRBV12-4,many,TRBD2,TGTGCCAGCAGTTTAATCTCAGCGGGGGGGGCCTACGAGCAGTACTTC,CASSLISAGGAYEQYF
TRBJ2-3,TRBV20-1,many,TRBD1,TGCAGTGCTAGATACCCGACAGGGGGCTCGTATACGCAGTATTTT,CSARYPTGGSYTQYF
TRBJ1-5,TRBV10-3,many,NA,TGTGCCATCAGTGAGGAGGGACCGGGCAATCAGCCCCAGCATTTT,CAISEEGPGNQPQHF
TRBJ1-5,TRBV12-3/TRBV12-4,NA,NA,TGTGCCAGCAGTTTCATAGGGGGACCCAATCAGCCCCAGCATTTT,CASSFIGGPNQPQHF
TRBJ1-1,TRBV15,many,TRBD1,TGTGCCACCAGCAGCCAACAGGGGGGTCCCGCTTTCTTT,CATSSQQGGPAFF